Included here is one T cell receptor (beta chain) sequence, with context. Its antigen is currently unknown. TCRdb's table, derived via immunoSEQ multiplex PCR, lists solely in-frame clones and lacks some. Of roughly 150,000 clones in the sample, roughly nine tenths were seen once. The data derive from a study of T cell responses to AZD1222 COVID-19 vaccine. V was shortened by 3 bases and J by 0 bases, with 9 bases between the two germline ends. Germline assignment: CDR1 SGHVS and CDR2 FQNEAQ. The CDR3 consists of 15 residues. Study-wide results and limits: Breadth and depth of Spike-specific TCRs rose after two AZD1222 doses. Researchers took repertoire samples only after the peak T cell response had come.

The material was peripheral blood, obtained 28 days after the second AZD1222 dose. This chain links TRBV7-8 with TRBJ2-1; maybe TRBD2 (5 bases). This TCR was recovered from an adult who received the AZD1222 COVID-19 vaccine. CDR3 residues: CASSFGGSSYNEQFF. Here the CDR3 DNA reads TGTGCCAGCAGCTTCGGAGGTAGCTCCTACAATGAGCAGTTCTTC.